Detailed here is one TCR beta chain. Sequenced by immunoSEQ multiplex PCR; TCRdb stores in-frame clones only, minus some. The sample records under 150,000 clones, 80% to 95% being singletons. These data originate in a study of T cells after somatic rescue of genetic block. The CDR3 is 15 residues long. Germline V gene lookup returns CDR1 SEHNR and CDR2 FQNEAQ (reference sequence). With V trimmed by 1 base and J by 1 base, 2 bases remained unmatched. Material for sequencing was peripheral blood mononuclear cells (PBMCs). The chain is built from TRBV7-9 and TRBJ2-7; TRBD1 agrees at 9 bases. The receptor's source is a woman aged 18-30 years. The CDR3 DNA sequence: TGTGCCAGCAGCTTAGAGGGACAGGGTTCCTACGAGCAGTACTTC. Protein product: CASSLEGQGSYEQYF.